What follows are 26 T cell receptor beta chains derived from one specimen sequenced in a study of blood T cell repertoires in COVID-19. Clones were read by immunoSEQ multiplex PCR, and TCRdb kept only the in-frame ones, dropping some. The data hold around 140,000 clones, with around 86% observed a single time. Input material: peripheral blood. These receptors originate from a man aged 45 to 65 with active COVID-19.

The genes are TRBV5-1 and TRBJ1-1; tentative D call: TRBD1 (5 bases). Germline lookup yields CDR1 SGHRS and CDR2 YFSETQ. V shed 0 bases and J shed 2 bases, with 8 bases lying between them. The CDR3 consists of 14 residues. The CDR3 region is CASSLGQRNTEAFF. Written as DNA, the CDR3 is TGCGCCAGCAGCTTGGGACAGAGAAACACTGAAGCTTTCTTT. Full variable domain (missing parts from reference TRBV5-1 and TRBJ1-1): KAGVTQTPRYLIKTRGQQVTLSCSPISGHRSVSWYQQTPGQGLQFLFEYFSETQRNKGNFPGRFSGRQFSNSRSEMNVSTLELGDSALYLCASSLGQRNTEAFFGQGTRLTVV.

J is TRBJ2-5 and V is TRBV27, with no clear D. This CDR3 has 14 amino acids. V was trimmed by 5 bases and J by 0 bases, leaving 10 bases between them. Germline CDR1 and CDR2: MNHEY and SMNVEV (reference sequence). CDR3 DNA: TGTGCCAGCAGTCCATACACAAACCAAGAGACCCAGTACTTC. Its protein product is CASSPYTNQETQYF.

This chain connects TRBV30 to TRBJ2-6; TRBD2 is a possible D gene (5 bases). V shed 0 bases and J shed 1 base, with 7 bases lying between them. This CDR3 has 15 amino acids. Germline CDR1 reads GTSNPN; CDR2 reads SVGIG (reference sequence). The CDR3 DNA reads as TGTGCCTGGAGTGTAAGAGGGTCTGGGGCCAACGTCCTGACTTTC. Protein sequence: CAWSVRGSGANVLTF.

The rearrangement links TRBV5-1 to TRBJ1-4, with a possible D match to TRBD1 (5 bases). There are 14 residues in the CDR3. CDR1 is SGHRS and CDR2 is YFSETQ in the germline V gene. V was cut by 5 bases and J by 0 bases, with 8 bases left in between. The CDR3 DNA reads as TGCGCCAGCAGACAGGTTTCAACTAATGAAAAACTGTTTTTT. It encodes CASRQVSTNEKLFF.

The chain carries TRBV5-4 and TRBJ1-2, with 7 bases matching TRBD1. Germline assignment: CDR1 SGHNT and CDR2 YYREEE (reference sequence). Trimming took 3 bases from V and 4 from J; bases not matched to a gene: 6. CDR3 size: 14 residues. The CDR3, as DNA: TGTGCCAGCAGCTCTACGACAGGGCGCTATGGCTACACCTTC. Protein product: CASSSTTGRYGYTF.

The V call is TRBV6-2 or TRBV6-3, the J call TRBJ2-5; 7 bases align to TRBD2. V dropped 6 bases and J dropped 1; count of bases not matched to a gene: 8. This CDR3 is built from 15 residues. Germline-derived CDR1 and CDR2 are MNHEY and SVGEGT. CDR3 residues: CASSKAASGQETQYF. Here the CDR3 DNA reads TGTGCCAGCAGCAAAGCGGCTAGCGGCCAAGAGACCCAGTACTTC.

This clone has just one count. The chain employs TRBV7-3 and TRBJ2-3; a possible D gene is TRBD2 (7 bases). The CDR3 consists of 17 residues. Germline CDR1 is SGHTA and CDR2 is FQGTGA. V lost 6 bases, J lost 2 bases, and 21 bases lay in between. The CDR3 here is CASRRGGSMPPTDTQYF. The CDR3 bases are TGTGCCAGCAGAAGGGGGGGATCTATGCCTCCCACAGATACGCAGTATTTT. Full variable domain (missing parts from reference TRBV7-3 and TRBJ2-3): GAGVSQTPSNKVTEKGKYVELRCDPISGHTALYWYRQSLGQGPEFLIYFQGTGAADDSGLPNDRFFAVRPEGSVSTLKIQRTERGDSAVYLCASRRGGSMPPTDTQYFGPGTRLTVL.

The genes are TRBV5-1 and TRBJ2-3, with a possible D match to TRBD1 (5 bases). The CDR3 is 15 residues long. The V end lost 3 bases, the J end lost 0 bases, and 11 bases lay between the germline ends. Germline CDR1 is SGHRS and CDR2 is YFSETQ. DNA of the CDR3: TGCGCCAGCAGCTGGCAGGGCGCAAGCACAGATACGCAGTATTTT. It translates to CASSWQGASTDTQYF. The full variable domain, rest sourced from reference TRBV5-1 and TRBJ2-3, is KAGVTQTPRYLIKTRGQQVTLSCSPISGHRSVSWYQQTPGQGLQFLFEYFSETQRNKGNFPGRFSGRQFSNSRSEMNVSTLELGDSALYLCASSWQGASTDTQYFGPGTRLTVL.

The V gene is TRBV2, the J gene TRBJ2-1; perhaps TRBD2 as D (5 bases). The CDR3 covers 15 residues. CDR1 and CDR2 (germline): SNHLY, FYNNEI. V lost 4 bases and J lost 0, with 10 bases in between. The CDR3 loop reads CASSVAPSSYNEQFF. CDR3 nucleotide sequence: TGTGCCAGCAGTGTAGCGCCCAGCTCCTACAATGAGCAGTTCTTC. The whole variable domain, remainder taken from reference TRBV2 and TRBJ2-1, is EPEVTQTPSHQVTQMGQEVILRCVPISNHLYFYWYRQILGQKVEFLVSFYNNEISEKSEIFDDQFSVERPDGSNFTLKIRSTKLEDSAMYFCASSVAPSSYNEQFFGPGTRLTVL.

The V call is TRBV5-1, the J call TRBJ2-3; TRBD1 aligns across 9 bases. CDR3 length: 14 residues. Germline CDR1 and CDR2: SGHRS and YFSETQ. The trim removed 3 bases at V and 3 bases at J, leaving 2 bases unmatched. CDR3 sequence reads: CASSSQGATDTQYF. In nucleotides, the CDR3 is TGCGCCAGCAGCTCACAGGGGGCAACAGATACGCAGTATTTT.

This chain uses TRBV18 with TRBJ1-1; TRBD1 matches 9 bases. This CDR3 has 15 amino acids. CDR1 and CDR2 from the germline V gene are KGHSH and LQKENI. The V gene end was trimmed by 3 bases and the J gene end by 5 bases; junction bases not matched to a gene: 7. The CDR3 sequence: CASSPTQQGATEAFF. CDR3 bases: TGTGCCAGCTCACCCACCCAACAGGGGGCAACTGAAGCTTTCTTT.

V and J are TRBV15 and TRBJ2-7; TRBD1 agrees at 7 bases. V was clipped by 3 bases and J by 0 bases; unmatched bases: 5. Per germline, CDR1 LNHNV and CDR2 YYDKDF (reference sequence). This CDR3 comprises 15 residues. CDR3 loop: CATSRQTGSSYEQYF. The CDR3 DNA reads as TGTGCCACCAGCAGGCAGACAGGGTCCTCCTACGAGCAGTACTTC.

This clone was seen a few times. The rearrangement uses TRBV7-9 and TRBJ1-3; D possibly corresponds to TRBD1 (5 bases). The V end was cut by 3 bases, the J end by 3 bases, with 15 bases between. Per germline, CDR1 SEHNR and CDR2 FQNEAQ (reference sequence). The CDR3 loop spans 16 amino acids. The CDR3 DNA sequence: TGTGCCAGCAGCTTGGCGACGGGACTGGGTGGAAACACCATATATTTT. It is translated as CASSLATGLGGNTIYF.

The chain's CDR3 is CASSIIGGGLTMNTEAFF. In DNA, the CDR3 is TGTGCCAGTAGTATAATTGGAGGGGGCTTAACCATGAACACTGAAGCTTTCTTT. V usage is TRBV19 and J usage is TRBJ1-1, with 7 bases lining up with TRBD1. Trimming took 2 bases from V and 0 from J; bases not matched to a gene: 12. The CDR3 totals 18 residues. CDR1 LNHDA and CDR2 SQIVND come from the germline V gene (reference sequence).

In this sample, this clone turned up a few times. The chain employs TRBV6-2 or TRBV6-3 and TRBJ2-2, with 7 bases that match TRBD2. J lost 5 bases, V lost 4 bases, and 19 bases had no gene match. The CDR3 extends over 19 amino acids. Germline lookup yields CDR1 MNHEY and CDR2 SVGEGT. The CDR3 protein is CASSFIVTQRDYKTGELFF. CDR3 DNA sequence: TGTGCCAGCAGTTTTATCGTTACTCAAAGGGACTACAAAACCGGGGAGCTGTTTTTT.

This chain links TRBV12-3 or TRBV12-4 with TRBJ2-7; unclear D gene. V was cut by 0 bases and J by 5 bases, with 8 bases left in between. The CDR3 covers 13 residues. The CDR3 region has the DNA TGTGCCAGCAGTTTAGCGCGACGGGACGAGCAGTACTTC. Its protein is CASSLARRDEQYF.

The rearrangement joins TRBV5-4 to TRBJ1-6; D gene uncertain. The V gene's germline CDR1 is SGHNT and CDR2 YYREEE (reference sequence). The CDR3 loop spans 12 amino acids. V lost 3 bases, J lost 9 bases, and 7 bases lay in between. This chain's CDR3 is CASSSDFSPLHF. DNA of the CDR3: TGTGCCAGCAGCTCGGACTTTTCACCCCTCCACTTT.

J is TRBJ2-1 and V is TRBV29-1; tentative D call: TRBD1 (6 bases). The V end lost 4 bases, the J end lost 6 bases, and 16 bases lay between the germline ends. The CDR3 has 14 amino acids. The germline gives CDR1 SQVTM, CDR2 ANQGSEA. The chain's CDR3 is CSVVGQFSGNEQFF. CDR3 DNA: TGCAGCGTTGTAGGACAGTTCTCTGGCAATGAGCAGTTCTTC.

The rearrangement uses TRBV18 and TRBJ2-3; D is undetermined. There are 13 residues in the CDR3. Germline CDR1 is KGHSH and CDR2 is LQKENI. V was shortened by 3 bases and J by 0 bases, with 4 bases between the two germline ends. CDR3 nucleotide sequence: TGTGCCAGCTCACCGGCTAGCACAGATACGCAGTATTTT. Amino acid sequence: CASSPASTDTQYF.

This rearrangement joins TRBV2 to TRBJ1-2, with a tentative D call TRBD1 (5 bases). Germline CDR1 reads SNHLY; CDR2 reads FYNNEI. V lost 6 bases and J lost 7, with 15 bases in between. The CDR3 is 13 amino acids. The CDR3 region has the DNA TGTGCCAGCAGCACCACTGGGCAGGGTGGCTACACCTTC. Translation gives CASSTTGQGGYTF. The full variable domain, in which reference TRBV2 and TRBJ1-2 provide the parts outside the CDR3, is EPEVTQTPSHQVTQMGQEVILRCVPISNHLYFYWYRQILGQKVEFLVSFYNNEISEKSEIFDDQFSVERPDGSNFTLKIRSTKLEDSAMYFCASSTTGQGGYTFGSGTRLTVV.

CDR3 bases: TGTGCCAGCTCCCAAGACAGGAACACCGGGGAGCTGTTTTTT. Translation gives CASSQDRNTGELFF. The chain recombines TRBV18 with TRBJ2-2, with D maybe TRBD1 (5 bases). The V end was cut by 6 bases, the J end by 1 base, with 9 bases between. The germline V gene has CDR1 KGHSH and CDR2 LQKENI. This CDR3 has 14 amino acids.

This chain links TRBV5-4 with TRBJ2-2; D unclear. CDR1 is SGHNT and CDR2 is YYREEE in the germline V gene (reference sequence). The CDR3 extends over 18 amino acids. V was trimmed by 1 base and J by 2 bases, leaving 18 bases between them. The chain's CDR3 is CASSLPPVLSGNTGELFF. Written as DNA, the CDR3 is TGTGCCAGCAGCTTGCCCCCGGTCCTAAGTGGTAACACCGGGGAGCTGTTTTTT. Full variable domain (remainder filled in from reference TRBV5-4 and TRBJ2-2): ETGVTQSPTHLIKTRGQQVTLRCSSQSGHNTVSWYQQALGQGPQFIFQYYREEENGRGNFPPRFSGLQFPNYSSELNVNALELDDSALYLCASSLPPVLSGNTGELFFGEGSRLTVL.

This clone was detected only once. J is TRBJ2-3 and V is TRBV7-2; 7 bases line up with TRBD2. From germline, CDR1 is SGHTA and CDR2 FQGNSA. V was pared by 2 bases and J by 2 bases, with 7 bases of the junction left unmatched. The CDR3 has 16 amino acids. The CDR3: CASSLRRSGATDTQYF. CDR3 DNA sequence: TGTGCCAGCAGCTTAAGAAGGAGCGGGGCCACAGATACGCAGTATTTT.

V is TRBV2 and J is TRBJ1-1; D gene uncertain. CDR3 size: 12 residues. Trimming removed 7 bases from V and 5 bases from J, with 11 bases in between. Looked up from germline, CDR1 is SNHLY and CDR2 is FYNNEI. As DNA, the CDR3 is TGTGCCAGCAAGGGCGGGAAAACTGAAGCTTTCTTT. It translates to CASKGGKTEAFF.

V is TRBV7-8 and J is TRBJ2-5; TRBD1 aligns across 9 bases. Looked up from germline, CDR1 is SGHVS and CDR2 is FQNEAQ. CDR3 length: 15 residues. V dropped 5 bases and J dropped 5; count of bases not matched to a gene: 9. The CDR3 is CASSPGTGPWETQYF. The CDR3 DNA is TGTGCCAGCAGCCCTGGGACAGGGCCCTGGGAGACCCAGTACTTC. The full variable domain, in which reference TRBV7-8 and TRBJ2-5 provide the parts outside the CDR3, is GAGVSQSPRYKVAKRGQDVALRCDPISGHVSLFWYQQALGQGPEFLTYFQNEAQLDKSGLPSDRFFAERPEGSVSTLKIQRTQQEDSAVYLCASSPGTGPWETQYFGPGTRLLVL.

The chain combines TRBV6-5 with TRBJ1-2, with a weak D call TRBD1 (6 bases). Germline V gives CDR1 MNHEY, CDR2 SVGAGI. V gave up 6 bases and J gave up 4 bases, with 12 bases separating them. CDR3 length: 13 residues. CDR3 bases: TGTGCCAGCAGGGAGGGGGGGCTCTATGGCTACACCTTC. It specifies CASREGGLYGYTF.